A selection of T cell receptor beta chains follows, all from one sample in a study of OX40 agonist ivuxolimab in advanced cancers. Sequencing used immunoSEQ multiplex PCR; TCRdb keeps in-frame clones, though not all of them. This table holds approximately 11,000 clones, about 73% found once. The material sequenced was CD4+ or CD8+ T cells sorted from blood, taken in a trial of the OX40 agonist ivuxolimab. The origin of the receptors is an adult with an advanced solid tumor such as melanoma, head and neck, liver or kidney cancer. Each CDR3 is given with its conserved first and last residue. Each record gives: V gene, J gene, CDR3 protein.

V gene: TRBV28; J gene: TRBJ2-3; CDR3 protein: CASSPLVPPDTQYF
V gene: TRBV7-3; J gene: TRBJ1-2; CDR3 protein: CASSLTSAGYGYTF
V gene: TRBV19; J gene: TRBJ1-1; CDR3 protein: CASSPRQGTNTEAFF
V gene: TRBV4-2; J gene: TRBJ1-2; CDR3 protein: CASSQGQQNYGYTF
V gene: TRBV7-7; J gene: TRBJ2-5; CDR3 protein: CASSLGLQETQYF
V gene: TRBV4-1; J gene: TRBJ2-6; CDR3 protein: CASSPMGLAGESGANVLTF
V gene: TRBV18; J gene: TRBJ2-7; CDR3 protein: CASSPRQPYEQYF
V gene: TRBV28; J gene: TRBJ1-1; CDR3 protein: CASSSSMNTEAFF
V gene: TRBV11-3; J gene: TRBJ1-1; CDR3 protein: CASSSNRMNTEAFF
V gene: TRBV28; J gene: TRBJ2-7; CDR3 protein: CASSLNQGPYEQYF
V gene: TRBV4-2; J gene: TRBJ2-3; CDR3 protein: CASSPLGVTRADTQYF
V gene: TRBV27; J gene: TRBJ2-2; CDR3 protein: CASGPLRGELFF
V gene: TRBV7-3; J gene: TRBJ2-3; CDR3 protein: CASSSEGLTDTQYF
V gene: TRBV5-4; J gene: TRBJ2-1; CDR3 protein: CASSPIGGGTYNEQFF
V gene: TRBV30; J gene: TRBJ2-1; CDR3 protein: CAWSVPGDLNNEQFF
V gene: TRBV19; J gene: TRBJ2-1; CDR3 protein: CASSISSGGDYNEQFF
V gene: TRBV5-6; J gene: TRBJ1-2; CDR3 protein: CASSSSTFWAYGYTF
V gene: TRBV27; J gene: TRBJ2-3; CDR3 protein: CASSSTRLAGGTDTQYF
V gene: TRBV19; J gene: TRBJ2-1; CDR3 protein: CASSIQGAGHEQFF
V gene: TRBV11-2; J gene: TRBJ2-2; CDR3 protein: CASTPGNFKGTGELFF
V gene: TRBV27; J gene: TRBJ1-1; CDR3 protein: CASSFGTAREAFF
V gene: TRBV9; J gene: TRBJ1-5; CDR3 protein: CASSVKDRGQPQHF
V gene: TRBV7-9; J gene: TRBJ2-7; CDR3 protein: CASSQGSGAAYEQYF
V gene: TRBV27; J gene: TRBJ2-3; CDR3 protein: CASRVGQYTQYF
V gene: TRBV14; J gene: TRBJ1-2; CDR3 protein: CASRAKTGSTSYTF
V gene: TRBV9; J gene: TRBJ2-5; CDR3 protein: CASSLTGQGAWETQYF
V gene: TRBV7-9; J gene: TRBJ2-5; CDR3 protein: CASSLAELQETQYF
V gene: TRBV14; J gene: TRBJ2-3; CDR3 protein: CASSQGIAGDLYTDTQYF
V gene: TRBV7-3; J gene: TRBJ2-3; CDR3 protein: CASSLSLGTSGSSTDTQYF
V gene: TRBV28; J gene: TRBJ2-7; CDR3 protein: CASSPPRAGAYEQYF
V gene: TRBV7-6; J gene: TRBJ2-3; CDR3 protein: CASSSSYGGGSDTQYF
V gene: TRBV2; J gene: TRBJ2-5; CDR3 protein: CASSDPDRDQETQYF
V gene: TRBV30; J gene: TRBJ2-7; CDR3 protein: CAWRDRPETYAYEQYF
V gene: TRBV27; J gene: TRBJ2-1; CDR3 protein: CASALGSGGNNEQFF
V gene: TRBV4-1; J gene: TRBJ2-7; CDR3 protein: CASSQVTSYEQYF
V gene: TRBV7-2; J gene: TRBJ2-7; CDR3 protein: CASSPTVSYEQYF
V gene: TRBV30; J gene: TRBJ2-3; CDR3 protein: CAWSAGAGDTQYF
V gene: TRBV11-3; J gene: TRBJ1-4; CDR3 protein: CASSDDRSNEKLFF
V gene: TRBV27; J gene: TRBJ2-7; CDR3 protein: CASGEGTVYEQYF
V gene: TRBV27; J gene: TRBJ1-1; CDR3 protein: CASSLWVDTEAFF
V gene: TRBV21-1; J gene: TRBJ2-2; CDR3 protein: CASSKVVPSGRAPGELFF
V gene: TRBV6-5; J gene: TRBJ1-4; CDR3 protein: CASSLRGTNEKLFF
V gene: TRBV7-6; J gene: TRBJ2-5; CDR3 protein: CASSSRPPGLAELLETQYF
V gene: TRBV7-2; J gene: TRBJ2-7; CDR3 protein: CASSVGGSYEQYF
V gene: TRBV18; J gene: TRBJ2-1; CDR3 protein: CASSPGLAGGPYNEQFF
V gene: TRBV4-1; J gene: TRBJ2-1; CDR3 protein: CASSQVGDEQFF